Listed below are T cell receptor beta chains from one sample, sequenced in a study of blood T cell repertoires in COVID-19. Clones were read by immunoSEQ multiplex PCR, and TCRdb kept only the in-frame ones, dropping some. The top ten clones hold about 7.1% of a sample with some 250,000 clones, around 87% of them seen once. Sequenced input: peripheral blood. All receptors derive from a woman in her seventies with active or convalescent COVID-19. Both conserved end residues are part of each CDR3. A D gene is named only where the DNA matches it firmly. Clone size is shown for a subset of rows, as once, few, many or a class of expanded clone.

>TRBV12-3/TRBV12-4|TRBJ1-1|.|.
CASSRTGGTEAFF
TGTGCCAGCAGCCGGACGGGGGGGACTGAAGCTTTCTTT
>TRBV5-5|TRBJ2-7|TRBD2|.
CASSSRLAGNEQYF
TGTGCCAGCAGCTCGAGACTAGCGGGGAACGAGCAGTACTTC
>TRBV25-1|TRBJ1-4|TRBD1|.
CASSEGQGGEKLFF
TGTGCCAGCAGTGAAGGACAGGGTGGTGAAAAACTGTTTTTT
>TRBV3-1/TRBV3-2|TRBJ1-3|.|.
CASSGRGTGNTIYF
TGTGCCAGCAGCGGGAGGGGGACTGGAAACACCATATATTTT
>TRBV7-2|TRBJ2-5|.|.
CASSLVREETQYF
TGTGCCAGCAGCTTAGTGAGGGAAGAGACCCAGTACTTC
>TRBV20-1|TRBJ1-1|.|.
CSASRLEAFF
TGCAGTGCTAGCCGTCTAGAAGCTTTCTTT
>TRBV9|TRBJ2-3|TRBD2|.
CASSVVGGAQDTQYF
TGTGCCAGCAGCGTAGTCGGGGGGGCCCAAGATACGCAGTATTTT
>TRBV5-8|TRBJ2-1|TRBD1|.
CASSYPMGRGNNEQFF
TGTGCCAGCAGCTACCCGATGGGCAGGGGGAACAATGAGCAGTTCTTC
>TRBV12-3/TRBV12-4|TRBJ1-3|.|once
CANTAADTIYF
TGTGCCAACACGGCCGCGGACACCATATATTTT
>TRBV18|TRBJ1-2|.|.
CASSPREDLLGYGYTF
TGTGCCAGCTCACCGAGGGAGGATCTACTAGGGTATGGCTACACCTTC
>TRBV2|TRBJ1-2|.|.
CASSETRGYTF
TGTGCCAGCAGTGAAACGAGGGGCTACACCTTC
>TRBV19|TRBJ1-1|TRBD1|.
CASSISGGPETEAFF
TGTGCCAGTAGTATTTCAGGGGGGCCGGAGACTGAAGCTTTCTTT
>TRBV5-4|TRBJ1-2|.|.
CASSLAYSIDGYTF
TGTGCCAGCAGCTTGGCATACAGTATCGATGGCTACACCTTC
>TRBV4-3|TRBJ1-2|.|.
CASSQEGASNYGYTF
TGCGCCAGCAGCCAAGAGGGGGCATCTAACTATGGCTACACCTTC
>TRBV24-1|TRBJ2-5|TRBD1|.
CATGSTGGQETQYF
TGTGCCACCGGATCGACAGGGGGCCAAGAGACCCAGTACTTC
>TRBV4-1|TRBJ1-1|.|.
CASSQDSQINTEAFF
TGCGCCAGCAGCCAAGACTCCCAGATTAACACTGAAGCTTTCTTT
>TRBV9|TRBJ1-1|.|.
CASSVEPTGQLSEAFF
TGTGCCAGCAGCGTAGAACCGACAGGTCAATTGTCTGAAGCTTTCTTT
>TRBV11-2|TRBJ1-1|TRBD1|.
CASSPGGGNTEAFF
TGTGCCAGCAGCCCAGGGGGAGGCAACACTGAAGCTTTCTTT
>TRBV4-1|TRBJ1-1|TRBD1|.
CASSLRDRDMNTEAFF
TGCGCCAGCAGCCTCCGGGACAGGGACATGAACACTGAAGCTTTCTTT
>TRBV19|TRBJ1-2|TRBD1|.
CASSMMQGEYGYTF
TGTGCCAGTAGTATGATGCAGGGGGAGTATGGCTACACCTTC
>TRBV25-1|TRBJ1-1|.|once
CASSDLTGMNTEAFF
TGTGCCAGCAGTGACTTGACAGGTATGAACACTGAAGCTTTCTTT
>TRBV18|TRBJ1-5|TRBD1|.
CASSPWAGQAGQPQHF
TGTGCCAGCTCACCGTGGGCCGGACAGGCAGGGCAGCCCCAGCATTTT
>TRBV5-1|TRBJ1-1|TRBD1|.
CASSPGTGGGLMNTEAFF
TGCGCCAGCAGCCCCGGGACAGGGGGGGGGCTAATGAACACTGAAGCTTTCTTT
>TRBV3-1/TRBV3-2|TRBJ2-7|.|.
CASSPPGRSYEQYF
TGTGCCAGCAGCCCCCCAGGAAGATCCTACGAGCAGTACTTC
>TRBV6-7|TRBJ1-2|TRBD1|few
CASSYFLDRDYGYTF
TGTGCCAGCAGTTACTTCTTGGACAGGGACTATGGCTACACCTTC
>TRBV11-3|TRBJ2-7|.|.
CASSLSSPNNEQYF
TGTGCCAGCAGCTTATCCTCCCCAAACAACGAGCAGTACTTC
>TRBV7-2|TRBJ1-1|.|.
CASSLDLGGAFF
TGTGCCAGCAGCTTAGATTTGGGAGGGGCTTTCTTT
>TRBV12-5|TRBJ1-5|.|.
CASGLKNRDGNQPQHF
TGTGCTAGTGGTTTGAAGAACAGGGATGGCAATCAGCCCCAGCATTTT
>TRBV19|TRBJ1-6|TRBD1|.
CASSMGQGRDPLHF
TGTGCCAGTAGCATGGGACAGGGGAGAGACCCCCTCCACTTT
>TRBV4-1|TRBJ1-5|.|.
CASSQGWGQGGQPQHF
TGCGCCAGCAGCCAAGGGTGGGGGCAGGGCGGTCAGCCCCAGCATTTT
>TRBV5-1|TRBJ2-3|.|.
CASSSQITGTPGDTQYF
TGCGCCAGCAGCTCCCAAATTACCGGGACACCTGGAGATACGCAGTATTTT
>TRBV5-1|TRBJ1-3|.|.
CASSLVPQGYGGNTIYF
TGCGCCAGCAGCTTGGTGCCCCAGGGGTATGGAGGAAACACCATATATTTT
>TRBV5-5|TRBJ2-1|.|.
CASSPLAGDEQFF
TGTGCCAGCAGCCCACTAGCCGGCGATGAGCAGTTCTTC
>TRBV15|TRBJ1-6|.|.
CATSRATRGHSNSPLHF
TGTGCCACCAGCAGGGCCACGAGGGGACATAGCAATTCACCCCTCCACTTT
>TRBV7-3|TRBJ1-6|TRBD1|.
CASSQGQGSSPLHF
TGTGCCAGCAGCCAAGGACAGGGTAGTTCACCCCTCCACTTT
>TRBV6-2/TRBV6-3|TRBJ2-7|.|few
CASSIRGSLYEQYF
TGTGCCAGCAGCATAAGGGGCAGCCTCTACGAGCAGTACTTC
>TRBV11-2|TRBJ1-5|.|.
CASSLGVTGSNQPQHF
TGTGCCAGCAGCTTAGGGGTGACGGGGAGTAATCAGCCCCAGCATTTT
>TRBV6-6|TRBJ1-1|TRBD1|.
CASSTWARGLRAEAFF
TGTGCCAGCAGTACCTGGGCCAGGGGGCTTCGGGCTGAAGCTTTCTTT
>TRBV7-9|TRBJ1-1|.|once
CASSLKTGNTEAFF
TGTGCCAGCAGCTTAAAAACAGGGAACACTGAAGCTTTCTTT
>TRBV6-2/TRBV6-3|TRBJ2-5|TRBD2|.
CASSWSGGQETQYF
TGTGCCAGCAGTTGGAGCGGGGGCCAAGAGACCCAGTACTTC
>TRBV24-1|TRBJ2-1|.|once
CATSDREGQYYNEQFF
TGTGCCACCAGTGACCGCGAAGGACAGTACTACAATGAGCAGTTCTTC
>TRBV19|TRBJ2-7|TRBD2|.
CASSPPGRENNEQYF
TGTGCCAGTAGCCCCCCGGGGAGGGAAAATAACGAGCAGTACTTC
>TRBV15|TRBJ1-4|.|few
CATSSRGGSNEKLFF
TGTGCCACCAGCAGCAGGGGTGGGTCTAATGAAAAACTGTTTTTT
>TRBV7-8|TRBJ2-1|.|.
CASSREGSHNEQFF
TGTGCCAGCAGCCGCGAGGGCAGCCACAATGAGCAGTTCTTC
>TRBV6-1|TRBJ1-4|TRBD1|.
CASSEEDRGNEKLFF
TGTGCCAGCAGTGAAGAGGACAGGGGAAATGAAAAACTGTTTTTT
>TRBV7-9|TRBJ2-7|TRBD1|few
CASSQTGTGGARQYF
TGTGCCAGCAGCCAAACCGGGACAGGGGGCGCGAGGCAGTACTTC
>TRBV27|TRBJ2-2|.|.
CASSSRGGNTGELFF
TGTGCCAGCAGTTCGAGGGGGGGGAACACCGGGGAGCTGTTTTTT
>TRBV14|TRBJ2-3|.|.
CASSHFRVGAHTDTQYF
TGTGCCAGCAGCCACTTCAGGGTGGGGGCCCACACAGATACGCAGTATTTT
>TRBV19|TRBJ1-2|.|.
CASSIAQGGNYGYTF
TGTGCCAGTAGTATAGCTCAGGGAGGGAACTATGGCTACACCTTC
>TRBV19|TRBJ2-5|.|.
CASSPGKTQYF
TGTGCCAGTAGTCCAGGGAAGACCCAGTACTTC
>TRBV10-3|TRBJ2-4|TRBD1|once
CAIRQTGGQNIQYF
TGTGCCATCAGACAAACAGGGGGCCAAAACATTCAGTACTTC
>TRBV27|TRBJ1-5|TRBD1|.
CASSSDRGPNQPQHF
TGTGCCAGCAGCTCGGACAGGGGGCCCAATCAGCCCCAGCATTTT